This note documents a single T cell receptor beta chain sequence. The antigen is not known. V dropped 1 base and J dropped 8; count of bases not matched to a gene: 10. This CDR3 has 17 residues. CDR1 and CDR2 from the germline V gene are SGHTA and FQGNSA. The PCR was carried out with 60 Vbeta primers and 13 Jbeta primers. The assay was immunoSEQ multiplex PCR, and TCRdb's table has in-frame clones only and misses some. The data contain about 150,000 clones, 82% of them seen just once; the ten biggest clones take up about 6.1%. This sample was taken from a study of cytomegalovirus exposure and HLA in healthy donors. Whole-study findings and limits: Within a later analysis, the majority of CMV-associated TCR beta chains appeared HLA-restricted. Analysis was performed later, and it showed HLA-associated TCR beta chains to be more clonally expanded than equally common others. Common viral pathogens (according to a later analysis) appeared linked to several of the most significant clusters.

Material for sequencing was PBMCs. The TCR comes from a woman between 50 and 59 years old in good health and CMV-seropositive. The rearrangement joins TRBV7-2 to TRBJ2-4, with 11 nucleotides matching TRBD2. CDR3 residues: CASSLGASGGSRDIQYF. The CDR3 DNA is TGTGCCAGCAGCTTAGGAGCTAGCGGGGGGTCTCGTGACATTCAGTACTTC.